These 32 T cell receptor beta chains originate from one sample sequenced in a study of response to subunit inactivated influenza vaccine (dated by TCRdb to the late 2010s). The library relied on RT-PCR. The sample was run on an Illumina HiSeq 2500. TCRdb passed the public sequencing reads through fastp at Q25 and MiXCR, retaining productive beta sequences. For every CDR3 protein sequence, its rows merge into one entry that carries the most common genes and DNA. Across this sample there are 650,000 to 800,000 distinct CDR3 sequences, with about 15% seen only once. 5.5% to 7% of the sample is taken by the ten largest. The input for sequencing was PBMCs from blood, taken 14 days before vaccination. Every receptor here comes from a man aged 50 to 59 who received an inactivated influenza vaccine. Donor details come from another sample of the same person, matched by shared clones.

This clonotype was found many times. V is TRBV7-9 and J is TRBJ2-5; a weak D match, TRBD2 (5 bases). The CDR3 consists of 15 residues. The ends were cut back, 3 bases at V and 4 bases at J, with 15 bases in the middle. The germline CDR1 and CDR2 sequences are SEHNR and FQNEAQ (reference sequence). The CDR3 region is CASSFISARAETQYF. The CDR3 region has the DNA TGTGCCAGCAGCTTCATTAGCGCAAGGGCAGAGACCCAGTACTTC.

The CDR3 spells CASTPGQSMNTEAFF. CDR3 in DNA: TGTGCCAGCACTCCCGGGCAGTCGATGAACACTGAAGCTTTCTTT. The rearrangement joins TRBV2 to TRBJ1-1, with D unresolved. The length of the CDR3 is 15 residues. From germline, CDR1 is SNHLY and CDR2 FYNNEI. Trimming took off 7 bases at V and 0 bases at J, with 15 bases between the two ends.

This clonotype was counted between two and nine times. V usage is TRBV29-1 and J usage is TRBJ2-2, with TRBD1 as a possible D gene (6 bases). The V end was cut by 1 base, the J end by 1 base, with 13 bases between. The CDR3 totals 16 residues. Germline values: CDR1 SQVTM, CDR2 ANQGSEA. The DNA for the CDR3 is TGCAGCGTTGAAGCCCCAGGGGTTAGGAACACCGGGGAGCTGTTTTTT. As protein: CSVEAPGVRNTGELFF.

This clonotype was picked up a small number of times. The rearrangement uses TRBV4-2 and TRBJ2-3; 7 nucleotides align to TRBD2. CDR3 length: 18 amino acids. The V segment lost 0 bases and the J segment 1 base; nucleotides outside the gene matches: 10. Germline CDR1 is LGHNA and CDR2 is YNFKEQ. CDR3 bases: TGTGCCAGCAGCCAAGAACTGCTCAGGCGGGAGCGCACAGATACGCAGTATTTT. It specifies CASSQELLRRERTDTQYF.

Only a few counts were recorded for this clonotype. This chain joins TRBV4-1 and TRBJ2-1; 8 bases map to TRBD2. V was clipped by 5 bases and J by 9 bases; unmatched bases: 15. In germline, CDR1 is MGHRA, CDR2 YSYEKL. The CDR3 extends over 16 amino acids. CDR3: CASSSPTNGGAGEQFF. In nucleotides, the CDR3 is TGCGCCAGCAGCTCACCCACTAACGGGGGGGCCGGTGAGCAGTTCTTC.

The V and J genes are TRBV15 and TRBJ2-5; D is ambiguous. The CDR3 consists of 14 residues. CDR1 and CDR2 from the germline V gene are LNHNV and YYDKDF (reference sequence). Trimming shortened V by 2 bases and J by 2 bases, and 9 bases separated the two germline ends. CDR3 nucleotide sequence: TGTGCCACCAGCAGAACGACTGAGCAAGAGACCCAGTACTTC. Translation gives CATSRTTEQETQYF.

The V call is TRBV29-1, the J call TRBJ2-1; 9 positions match TRBD1. The CDR3 runs to 13 residues. Germline V lookup: CDR1 SQVTM, CDR2 ANQGSEA. V was clipped by 7 bases and J by 9 bases; unmatched bases: 10. The chain's CDR3 is CSGAGTGFREQFF. The CDR3 region has the DNA TGCAGCGGGGCCGGGACAGGGTTTCGTGAGCAGTTCTTC.

In its sample, this clonotype was seen a few times. The gene calls are TRBV12-3 or TRBV12-4 and TRBJ2-7, with 10 bases identical to TRBD2. V shed 8 bases, J shed 4 bases, and the junction held 5 bases outside the gene matches. This CDR3 has 13 residues. The CDR3: CASGSGRVYEQYF. Here the CDR3 DNA reads TGTGCCAGCGGGAGCGGGAGGGTTTACGAGCAGTACTTC.

This clonotype came up a few times. The genes are TRBV4-3 and TRBJ2-4; D uncertain. CDR3 length: 16 amino acids. Germline loops: CDR1 LGHNA, CDR2 YSLEER. V shed 5 bases and J shed 0 bases, with 14 bases lying between them. The CDR3 region has the DNA TGCGCCAGCAGCAACGACAATGGGTTAGCCAAAAACATTCAGTACTTC. As protein: CASSNDNGLAKNIQYF.

V is TRBV5-1 and J is TRBJ2-2, with D maybe TRBD1 (6 bases). Looked up from germline, CDR1 is SGHRS and CDR2 is YFSETQ. Trimming shortened V by 2 bases and J by 4 bases, and 12 bases separated the two germline ends. The CDR3 totals 15 residues. CDR3 coding DNA: TGCGCCAGCAGCTTTCAGGGGCGGGCCACCGGGGAGCTGTTTTTT. Translated: CASSFQGRATGELFF. Full variable domain (rest looked up from reference TRBV5-1 and TRBJ2-2): KAGVTQTPRYLIKTRGQQVTLSCSPISGHRSVSWYQQTPGQGLQFLFEYFSETQRNKGNFPGRFSGRQFSNSRSEMNVSTLELGDSALYLCASSFQGRATGELFFGEGSRLTVL.

This chain uses TRBV10-3 with TRBJ2-7; maybe TRBD2 (6 bases). The CDR3 is 15 amino acids. V lost 0 bases to trimming and J lost 2 bases, with 11 bases between them. Germline V gene sequence: CDR1 ENHRY, CDR2 SYGVKD. As DNA, the CDR3 is TGTGCCATCAGTGAGTCGAGGAGGGGTACCTACGAGCAGTACTTC. Its protein product is CAISESRRGTYEQYF.

There are many counts of this clonotype. V usage is TRBV15 and J usage is TRBJ2-4; 9 nucleotides match TRBD1. With V trimmed by 5 bases and J by 0 bases, 5 bases remained unmatched. CDR1 and CDR2 (germline): LNHNV, YYDKDF (reference sequence). The CDR3 is made up of 16 amino acids. The CDR3 nucleotides are TGTGCCACCAGCGACCGGGACAGGGTAGCCAAAAACATTCAGTACTTC. Protein sequence: CATSDRDRVAKNIQYF.

The genes are TRBV25-1 and TRBJ2-1, with 8 bases that match TRBD1. The trim removed 5 bases at V and 2 bases at J, leaving 5 bases unmatched. The CDR3 is made up of 15 amino acids. Germline CDR1 is MGHDK and CDR2 is SYGVNS. In nucleotides, the CDR3 is TGTGCCAGCAGTACAACAGGGGGTCCCTACAATGAGCAGTTCTTC. Amino acids: CASSTTGGPYNEQFF.

This clonotype was seen at least ten times. The chain recombines TRBV5-1 with TRBJ1-1, with D tentatively TRBD1 (6 bases). The germline gives CDR1 SGHRS, CDR2 YFSETQ. V gave up 4 bases and J gave up 4 bases, with 11 bases separating them. The CDR3 sequence is 13 residues long. The CDR3 DNA sequence: TGCGCCAGCAGCCGTGCAGGGGCCACTGAAGCTTTCTTT. This sequence encodes CASSRAGATEAFF.

There are many counts of this clonotype. This chain connects TRBV20-1 to TRBJ1-5; TRBD1 matches at 7 bases. This CDR3 is built from 12 residues. Per germline, CDR1 DFQATT and CDR2 SNEGSKA (reference sequence). V dropped 5 bases and J dropped 4; count of bases not matched to a gene: 2. The CDR3 DNA sequence: TGCAGTGCTTGGGACAGAAATCAGCCCCAGCATTTT. Translation: CSAWDRNQPQHF.

The chain links TRBV5-4 to TRBJ2-3; 11 bases map to TRBD2. The CDR3 extends over 15 amino acids. Germline loops: CDR1 SGHNT, CDR2 YYREEE (reference sequence). Trimming removed 3 bases from V and 5 bases from J; junction bases left unmatched: 5. CDR3 coding DNA: TGTGCCAGCAGCTATCTAGCGGGGGGCAGAGATACGCAGTATTTT. This encodes CASSYLAGGRDTQYF.

The rearrangement uses TRBV6-6 and TRBJ1-2, with 7 bases that match TRBD1. Trimming cost V 5 bases and J 6 bases; bases outside gene matches: 3. Per the germline V gene, CDR1 is MNHNY and CDR2 is SVGAGI (reference sequence). The CDR3 runs 12 residues. The CDR3 region has the DNA TGTGCCAGCAGTGGGACAGATCATGGCTACACCTTC. It codes for CASSGTDHGYTF.

A few counts support this clonotype. This chain joins TRBV20-1 and TRBJ2-1; 7 positions match TRBD2. V shed 4 bases and J 8 bases; nucleotides not matched to a gene: 11. The CDR3 length is 14 residues. Germline lookup yields CDR1 DFQATT and CDR2 SNEGSKA (reference sequence). CDR3 nucleotides: TGCAGTGCTAATCCCAGCGGGAACTGGTATGAGCAGTTCTTC. Encoded protein: CSANPSGNWYEQFF.

V usage is TRBV28 and J usage is TRBJ2-1; no reliable D call. Per germline, CDR1 MDHEN and CDR2 SYDVKM. CDR3 size: 11 residues. The V gene lost 6 bases and the J gene lost 9 bases, with 9 bases spanning the gap. CDR3 sequence: CASSSRREQFF. The CDR3 nucleotides are TGTGCCAGCAGCTCCCGTCGTGAGCAGTTCTTC.

Many counts were recorded for this clonotype. The chain combines TRBV5-1 with TRBJ2-3; possibly TRBD1 for D (6 bases). CDR3 length: 13 amino acids. V was cut by 7 bases and J by 0 bases, with 9 bases left in between. From germline, CDR1 is SGHRS and CDR2 YFSETQ. The CDR3 loop is CASSGTSTDTQYF. The DNA for the CDR3 is TGCGCCAGCTCCGGGACAAGCACAGATACGCAGTATTTT.

The sample holds a few counts of this clonotype. V gene TRBV5-1 combines with J gene TRBJ2-1; a possible D gene is TRBD2 (5 bases). The CDR3 loop spans 15 amino acids. Germline V lookup: CDR1 SGHRS, CDR2 YFSETQ. V shed 1 base and J shed 3 bases, with 11 bases lying between them. CDR3 coding DNA: TGCGCCAGCAGCTTGAACCCAGCGGACTACAATGAGCAGTTCTTC. Amino acid sequence: CASSLNPADYNEQFF.

V gene TRBV20-1 combines with J gene TRBJ1-2; no definite D call. Trimming removed 4 bases at V and 2 bases at J, with 11 bases between. Germline V gives CDR1 DFQATT, CDR2 SNEGSKA (reference sequence). The CDR3 spans 13 residues. CDR3 residues: CSATGPPNYGYTF. Here the CDR3 DNA reads TGCAGTGCTACCGGGCCTCCCAACTATGGCTACACCTTC.

This clonotype has more than one count but fewer than ten. The rearrangement links TRBV5-6 to TRBJ2-2, with TRBD2 identical over 10 bases. The CDR3 loop spans 16 amino acids. V trimming: 4 bases; J trimming: 5 bases; junction bases outside the gene matches: 8. Germline V CDR1 and CDR2: SGHDT, YYEEEE. The CDR3 DNA sequence: TGTGCCAGCAGCCGAGAGGGACTAGCGTGGACCGGGGAGCTGTTTTTT. It yields the protein CASSREGLAWTGELFF.

This clonotype has a handful of counts. CDR3: CASSQEAGRVYEQFF. CDR3 bases: TGCGCCAGCAGCCAAGAAGCCGGGAGGGTCTATGAGCAGTTCTTC. This chain connects TRBV4-3 to TRBJ2-1; 8 nucleotides match TRBD2. After removal of 0 bases from V and 8 bases from J, the junction contained 6 bases not matched to a gene. From germline, CDR1 is LGHNA and CDR2 YSLEER. The CDR3 consists of 15 residues.

J is TRBJ2-3 and V is TRBV27; 8 nucleotides match TRBD2. Losses at the gene ends were 6 bases for V and 4 bases for J; bases not matched to a gene: 15. The CDR3 is 17 amino acids. The V gene's germline CDR1 is MNHEY and CDR2 SMNVEV (reference sequence). In DNA, the CDR3 is TGTGCCAGCAGACTCACGGGGCCAGCGGGGGCCGCAGATACGCAGTATTTT. It specifies CASRLTGPAGAADTQYF.

This clonotype has at least ten counts. The V and J genes are TRBV6-5 and TRBJ2-7; D may be TRBD1 (6 bases). Trimming left V 0 bases short and J 4 bases short, with 7 bases between. Germline CDR1 reads MNHEY; CDR2 reads SVGAGI. The CDR3 covers 13 residues. CDR3 in amino acids: CASSYSGAYEQYF. Written as DNA, the CDR3 is TGTGCCAGCAGTTACTCGGGGGCTTACGAGCAGTACTTC.

The rearrangement joins TRBV25-1 to TRBJ2-5, with D perhaps given as TRBD1 or TRBD2 (5 bases each). The germline gives CDR1 MGHDK, CDR2 SYGVNS. V was shortened by 4 bases and J by 5 bases, with 11 bases between the two germline ends. The CDR3 is made up of 13 amino acids. CDR3 in amino acids: CASSVQGVETQYF. The CDR3 region has the DNA TGTGCCAGCAGTGTGCAGGGAGTTGAGACCCAGTACTTC.

The chain is built from TRBV10-3 and TRBJ2-3, with D possibly matching TRBD2 (5 bases). Germline V gene data show CDR1 as ENHRY and CDR2 as SYGVKD. This CDR3 is 14 amino acids long. Trimming stripped 0 bases from V and 4 bases from J, with 8 bases between. The CDR3 DNA sequence: TGTGCCATCAGTGAGTCGGACTCGCCAGATACGCAGTATTTT. Protein sequence: CAISESDSPDTQYF.

This clonotype was counted ten times or more. This sequence joins TRBV9 and TRBJ1-1; possible D gene TRBD1, 6 bases. CDR1 is SGDLS, CDR2 YYNGEE, per germline. V was pared by 4 bases and J by 3 bases, with 10 bases between. The CDR3 length is 13 residues. CDR3 loop: CASSRGQYTEAFF. CDR3 nucleotides: TGTGCCAGCAGCCGTGGACAGTACACTGAAGCTTTCTTT.

The chain joins TRBV7-2 to TRBJ1-4; 8 nucleotides match TRBD1. CDR1 and CDR2 from the germline V gene are SGHTA and FQGNSA. V shed 5 bases, J shed 7 bases, and the junction held 6 bases outside the gene matches. The CDR3 loop spans 14 amino acids. CDR3 DNA: TGTGCCAGCAGCCGCAGGGGGCTGAGTGAAAAACTGTTTTTT. This gives the protein CASSRRGLSEKLFF.

This clonotype was detected only a few times. V gene TRBV5-5 combines with J gene TRBJ2-3; tentative D call: TRBD1 (6 bases). The germline CDR1 and CDR2 sequences are SGHKS and YYEKEE (reference sequence). CDR3 length: 16 residues. Trimming took 4 bases from V and 5 from J, leaving 20 bases between them. The CDR3 DNA reads TGTGCCAGCAGCCAGGTTCCGGGACACGGTGGAGATACGCAGTATTTT. Translated, it gives CASSQVPGHGGDTQYF.

There are many counts of this clonotype. The chain is built from TRBV9 and TRBJ1-6; no firm D call. The V end lost 0 bases, the J end lost 5 bases, and 0 bases lay between the germline ends. The CDR3 consists of 12 residues. From germline, CDR1 is SGDLS and CDR2 YYNGEE. The chain's CDR3 is CASSVDNSPLHF. For the CDR3, the DNA is TGTGCCAGCAGCGTAGATAATTCACCCCTCCACTTT.